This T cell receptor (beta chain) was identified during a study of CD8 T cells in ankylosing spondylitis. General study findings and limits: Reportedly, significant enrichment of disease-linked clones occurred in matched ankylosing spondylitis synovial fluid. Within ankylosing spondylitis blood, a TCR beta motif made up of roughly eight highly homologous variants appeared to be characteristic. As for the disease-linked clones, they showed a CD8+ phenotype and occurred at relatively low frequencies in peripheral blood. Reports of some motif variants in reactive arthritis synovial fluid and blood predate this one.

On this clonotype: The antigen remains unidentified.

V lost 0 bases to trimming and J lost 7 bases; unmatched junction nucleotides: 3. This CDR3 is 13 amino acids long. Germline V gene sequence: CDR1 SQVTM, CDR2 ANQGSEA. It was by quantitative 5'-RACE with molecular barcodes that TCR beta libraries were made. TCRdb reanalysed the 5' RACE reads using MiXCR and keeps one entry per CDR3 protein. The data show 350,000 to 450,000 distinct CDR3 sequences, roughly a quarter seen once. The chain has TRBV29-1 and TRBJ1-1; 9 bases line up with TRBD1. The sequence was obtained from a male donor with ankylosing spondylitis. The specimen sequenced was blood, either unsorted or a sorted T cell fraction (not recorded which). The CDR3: CSVEETGGLEAFF. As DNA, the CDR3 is TGCAGCGTTGAAGAAACAGGGGGCCTTGAAGCTTTCTTT.